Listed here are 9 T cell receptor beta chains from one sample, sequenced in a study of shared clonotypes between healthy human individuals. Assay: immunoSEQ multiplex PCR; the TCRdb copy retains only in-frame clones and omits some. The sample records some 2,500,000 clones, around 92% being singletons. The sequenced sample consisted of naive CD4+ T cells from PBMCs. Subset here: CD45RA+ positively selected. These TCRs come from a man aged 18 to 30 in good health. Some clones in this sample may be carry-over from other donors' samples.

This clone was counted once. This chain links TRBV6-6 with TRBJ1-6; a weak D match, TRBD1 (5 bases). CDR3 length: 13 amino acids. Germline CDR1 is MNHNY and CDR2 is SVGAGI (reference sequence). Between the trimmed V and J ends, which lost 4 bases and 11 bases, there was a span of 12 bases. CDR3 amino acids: CASSWRGEPPLHF. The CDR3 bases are TGTGCCAGCAGTTGGAGGGGTGAGCCACCCCTCCACTTT.

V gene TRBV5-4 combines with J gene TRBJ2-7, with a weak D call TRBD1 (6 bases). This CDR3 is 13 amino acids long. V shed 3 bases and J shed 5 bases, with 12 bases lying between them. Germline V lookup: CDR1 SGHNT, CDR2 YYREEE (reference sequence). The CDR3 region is CASSSTGKHEQYF. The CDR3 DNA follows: TGTGCCAGCAGCTCAACAGGGAAACACGAGCAGTACTTC.

The CDR3 coding sequence is TGTGCCAGCAGCTTGCGTGCTCAAAGCACAGATACGCAGTATTTT. Translating it yields CASSLRAQSTDTQYF. The genes are TRBV5-4 and TRBJ2-3; D unclear. CDR1 and CDR2 from the germline V gene are SGHNT and YYREEE (reference sequence). The CDR3 is 15 residues long. V lost 1 base, J lost 0 bases, and 9 bases lay in between.

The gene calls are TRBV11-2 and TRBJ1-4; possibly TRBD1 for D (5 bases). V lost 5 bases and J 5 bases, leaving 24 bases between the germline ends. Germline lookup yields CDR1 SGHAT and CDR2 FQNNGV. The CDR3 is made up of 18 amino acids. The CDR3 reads CASSPRVGQGMDNEKLFF. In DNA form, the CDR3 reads TGTGCCAGCAGCCCTAGAGTAGGACAAGGGATGGACAATGAAAAACTGTTTTTT.

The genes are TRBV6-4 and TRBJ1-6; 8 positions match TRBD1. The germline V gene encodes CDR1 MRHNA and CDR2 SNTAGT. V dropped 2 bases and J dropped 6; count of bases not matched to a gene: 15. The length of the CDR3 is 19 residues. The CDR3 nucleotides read TGTGCCAGCAGTGACACAGAGAGTCAGGGGGCATTAAGTAATTCACCCCTCCACTTT. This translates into CASSDTESQGALSNSPLHF.

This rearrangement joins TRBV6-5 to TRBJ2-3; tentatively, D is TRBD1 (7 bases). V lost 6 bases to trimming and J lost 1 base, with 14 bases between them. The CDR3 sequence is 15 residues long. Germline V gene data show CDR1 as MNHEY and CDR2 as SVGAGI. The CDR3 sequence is CASSHRGLGTDTQYF. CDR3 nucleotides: TGTGCCAGCAGCCACAGGGGACTCGGCACAGATACGCAGTATTTT.

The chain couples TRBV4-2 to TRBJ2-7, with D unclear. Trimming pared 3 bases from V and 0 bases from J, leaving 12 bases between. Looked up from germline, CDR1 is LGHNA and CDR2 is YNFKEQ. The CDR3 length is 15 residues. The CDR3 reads CASSHVDQNSYEQYF. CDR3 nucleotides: TGTGCCAGCAGCCATGTCGACCAGAACTCCTACGAGCAGTACTTC.

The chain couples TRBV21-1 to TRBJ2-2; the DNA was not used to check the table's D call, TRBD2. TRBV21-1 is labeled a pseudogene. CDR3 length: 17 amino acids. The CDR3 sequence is CASSKGLAGEGTGELFF. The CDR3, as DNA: TGTGCCAGCAGCAAAGGGCTAGCGGGAGAGGGCACCGGGGAGCTGTTTTTT.

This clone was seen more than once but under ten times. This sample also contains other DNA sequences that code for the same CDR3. In nucleotides, the CDR3 is TGTGCCAGCAGCCAAGACAGGGGGACCGAAGCTTTCTTT. Encoded protein: CASSQDRGTEAFF. V gene TRBV4-2 combines with J gene TRBJ1-1; 7 bases are shared with TRBD1. The CDR3 totals 13 residues. Germline V CDR1 and CDR2: LGHNA, YNFKEQ. Germline trimming cut 0 bases from V and 8 bases from J; bases unmatched to any gene: 3.